The source of this T cell receptor (beta chain) is a study of T-cell reconstitution after alpha-beta-depleted transplantation in children. TCRbeta library preparation incorporated unique molecular identifiers. Each CDR3 protein is one row after TCRdb ran MiXCR on the PCR reads. Of some 530,000 distinct CDR3 sequences in the sample, about an eighth are singletons; the top ten hold roughly 5.4%. This CDR3 is built from 13 residues. Trimming cost V 4 bases and J 3 bases, with 9 bases left between them. Germline CDR1 is SEHNR and CDR2 is FQNEAQ (reference sequence). This clonotype was seen a few times. The sequence derives from a human donor who donated a stem cell graft to a child with combined immunodeficiency. This rearrangement joins TRBV7-9 to TRBJ2-5; no firm D call. Source: PBMCs from the stem cell graft donor, taken from the stem cell graft. The chain's CDR3 is CASSWTIKETQYF. In DNA, the CDR3 is TGTGCCAGCAGCTGGACCATAAAAGAGACCCAGTACTTC.